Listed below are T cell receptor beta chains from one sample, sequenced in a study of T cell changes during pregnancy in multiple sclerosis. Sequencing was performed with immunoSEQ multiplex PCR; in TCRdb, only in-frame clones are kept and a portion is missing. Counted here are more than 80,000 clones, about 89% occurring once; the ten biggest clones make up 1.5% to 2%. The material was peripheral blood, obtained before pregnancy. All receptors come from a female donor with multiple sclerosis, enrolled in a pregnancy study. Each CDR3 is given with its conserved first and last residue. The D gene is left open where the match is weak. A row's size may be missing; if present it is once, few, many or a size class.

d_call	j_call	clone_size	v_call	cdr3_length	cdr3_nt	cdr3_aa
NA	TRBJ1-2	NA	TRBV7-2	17	TGTGCCAGCAGCTTGGGGGCTGGGACCAGGGCCGGAGTCCGCTACACCTTC	CASSLGAGTRAGVRYTF
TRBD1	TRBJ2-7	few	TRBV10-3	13	TGTGCCAACTCCGGGACAGACTCATACGAGCAGTACTTC	CANSGTDSYEQYF
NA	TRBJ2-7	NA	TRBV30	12	TGTGCCTGGAAACAGGGACATTACGAGCAGTACTTC	CAWKQGHYEQYF
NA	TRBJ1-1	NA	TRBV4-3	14	TGCGCCAGCAGCCAAGACAGGGAGAACACTGAAGCTTTCTTT	CASSQDRENTEAFF
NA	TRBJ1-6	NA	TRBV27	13	TGTGCCAGCAGCGGACTGTATAATTCACCCCTCCACTTT	CASSGLYNSPLHF
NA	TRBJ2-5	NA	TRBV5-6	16	TGTGCCAGCAGCTCAACGGGGGACGCAACCCAAGAGACCCAGTACTTC	CASSSTGDATQETQYF
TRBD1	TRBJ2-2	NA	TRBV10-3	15	TGTGCCACCAAGTCGCTGGGACAGGGGGGCGGGGAGCTGTTTTTT	CATKSLGQGGGELFF
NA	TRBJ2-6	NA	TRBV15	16	TGTGCCACCAGCGGATCCTCGGGTTCCGGGGCCAACGTCCTGACTTTC	CATSGSSGSGANVLTF
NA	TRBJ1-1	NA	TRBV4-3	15	TGCGCCAGCAGCCATGAGTCGGGAGGTGTAACTGAAGCTTTCTTT	CASSHESGGVTEAFF
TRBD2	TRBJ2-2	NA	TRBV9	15	TGTGCCAGCAGCGTGGGACTAGTTGAAACCGGGGAGCTGTTTTTT	CASSVGLVETGELFF
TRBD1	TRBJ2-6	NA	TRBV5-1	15	TGCGCCAGCAGGTTCACAGGGGGTGGGGCCAACGTCCTGACTTTC	CASRFTGGGANVLTF
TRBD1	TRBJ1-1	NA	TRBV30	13	TGTGCCTGGAGCCTGACAGGGGGTTCTGAAGCTTTCTTT	CAWSLTGGSEAFF
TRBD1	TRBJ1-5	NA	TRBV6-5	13	TGTGCCAGCAGCGACAGGGTCGGACAGCCCCAGCATTTT	CASSDRVGQPQHF
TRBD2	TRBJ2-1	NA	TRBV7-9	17	TGTGCCAGCATATCCGTTGGCGGGGGGAGCTCCTACAATGAGCAGTTCTTC	CASISVGGGSSYNEQFF
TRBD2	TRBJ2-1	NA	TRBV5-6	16	TGTGCCAGCAGCTTTCGAGGGGTTGGGACTAACAATGAGCAGTTCTTC	CASSFRGVGTNNEQFF
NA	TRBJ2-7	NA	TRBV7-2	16	TGTGCCAGCAGCTTAGAAAGTTCTTTGGGGGCTCGGGAGCAGTACTTC	CASSLESSLGAREQYF
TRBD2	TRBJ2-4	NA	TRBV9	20	TGTGCCAGCAGCTCAGAAGGACTAGCGGGTACGGAGCTAGCCAAAAACATTCAGTACTTC	CASSSEGLAGTELAKNIQYF
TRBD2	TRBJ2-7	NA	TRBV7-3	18	TGTGCCAGCAGCTCCGCCTGGACTAGCGGGAGGCTACCCTACGAGCAGTACTTC	CASSSAWTSGRLPYEQYF
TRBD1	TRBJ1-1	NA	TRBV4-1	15	TGCGCCAGCACCATTCACGGACAGGGGAACACTGAAGCTTTCTTT	CASTIHGQGNTEAFF
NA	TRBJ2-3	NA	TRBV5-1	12	TGCGCCAGCAACAAAGCGGGAGATACGCAGTATTTT	CASNKAGDTQYF
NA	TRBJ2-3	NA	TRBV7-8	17	TGTGCCAGCAGCCCGCGACTTCAGGGGCAGGGCACAGATACGCAGTATTTT	CASSPRLQGQGTDTQYF
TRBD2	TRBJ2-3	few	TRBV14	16	TGTGCCAGCAGCCAACGACTAGCGGGAAGCACAGATACGCAGTATTTT	CASSQRLAGSTDTQYF
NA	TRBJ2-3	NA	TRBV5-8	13	TGTGCCAGCAGCTTTACCACTCCGAATACGCAGTATTTT	CASSFTTPNTQYF
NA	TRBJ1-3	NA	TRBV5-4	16	TGTGCCAGCAGCTTGGTAGGACACCCATCTGGAAACACCATATATTTT	CASSLVGHPSGNTIYF